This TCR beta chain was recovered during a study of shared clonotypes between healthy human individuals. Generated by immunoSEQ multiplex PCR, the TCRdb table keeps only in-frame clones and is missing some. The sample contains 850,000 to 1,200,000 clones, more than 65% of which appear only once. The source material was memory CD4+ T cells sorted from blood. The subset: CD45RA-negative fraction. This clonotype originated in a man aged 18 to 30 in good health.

The CDR3: CASSLVGQINYGYTF. The DNA of the CDR3 is TGTGCCAGCAGCCTTGTAGGGCAGATTAACTATGGCTACACCTTC. The genes are TRBV5-4 and TRBJ1-2; no clear D gene. V was shortened by 4 bases and J by 1 base, with 14 bases between the two germline ends. Germline V gives CDR1 SGHNT, CDR2 YYREEE (reference sequence). The CDR3 has 15 residues.